This record covers a single TCR beta chain. Its cognate antigen has yet to be identified. No base qualities exist here, and no much larger clone lies one base off it. This sample stems from a study (dated by TCRdb to between 2014 and 2017). About the full investigation: The study tested whether tumor-infiltrating Tregs in breast cancer are recruited from blood Tregs or converted in situ from other CD4+ T cell subsets.

The paper's findings and limits, for the study overall: Tumor-infiltrating Treg TCR alpha and beta sequences overlapped most with tumor naive CD4+ T cells, then with blood naive CD4+ T cells. Validation in the larger cohort was restricted to a single TCR beta V-J rearrangement rather than whole repertoires. Tumor memory CD4+ T cell TCR gene usage was found to cluster with blood and lymph node memory CD4+ cells and with lymph node naive CD4+ cells.

Full-length TCR variable regions were amplified by 5' RACE PCR with constant-region reverse primers, followed by semi-nested PCR with Nested Universal Primer A. The ReliaPrep RNA Cell Miniprep System was used to extract total RNA, which was then reverse transcribed into 5'RACE-ready cDNA with the SMARTer RACE 5'/3' Kit. Multiplex adaptors were used to barcode the full-length TCR alpha and beta libraries, which were then sequenced on an Illumina MiSeq. From the authors' description of their analysis: Sequencing data were pooled across the five patients for each of nine subset-tissue groups and compared by unsupervised clustering of TCR gene usage. The Morisita-Horn index, with shared sequences weighted by their contribution to each repertoire, was used to calculate repertoire similarity. The public reads were reanalyzed by TCRdb: fastp trimming at Q25, MiXCR alignment, in-frame beta chains only. CDR3 protein duplicates are merged, each entry listing the most common genes and DNA. TCRdb, rather than the study authors, made the V and J calls. This sample comprises 55,000 to 75,000 distinct CDR3 sequences, under 35% of them detected only once. 2% to 2.5% of the sample comes from the top ten.

The Miltenyi Naive CD4+ T Cell Isolation kit was used to purify naive CD4+ T cells, and Tregs were depleted with CD25 microbeads. Tregs, naive and memory CD4+ T cells from tumor, blood and ipsilateral draining lymph nodes of a few breast cancer patients underwent full-length TCR alpha and beta sequencing. Tumor tissue and lymph nodes obtained from ipsilateral axillary dissection were perfused with PBS, minced and then digested with collagenase I and hyaluronidase. Sorted cell populations were confirmed by FACS to exceed 90% purity. This TCR came from a female donor with breast cancer. Sequencing was done on a sample of tumor-infiltrating naive CD4+ T cells sorted from the breast tumor. The cell subset or site tag for this specimen amounts to: naive CD4+ T cells, CD4+CD45RA+CD25-.

The DNA reads TGCGCCAGCAGCCTTGGAACGGGGGATGAGCAGTTCTTC. Protein translation: CASSLGTGDEQFF. The chain is assembled from TRBV5-1 and TRBJ2-1; tentative D gene TRBD2, with 6 bases matching. Trimming takes 4 bases from V and 8 bases from J, and the germline ends sit 13 bases apart. The CDR3 numbers 13 residues from cysteine through phenylalanine. Only the CDR3 region is kept as DNA, spanning 39 bases read in frame from base 1. Via the germline V gene, CDR1 is SGHRS and CDR2 YFSETQ.